This T cell receptor beta chain was profiled in a study of regulatory T cells in long-lasting Graves disease. Building the TCR beta libraries relied on iRepertoire HTBI primers, and CDR3 regions underwent Arm-PCR. TCRdb ran MiXCR on the multiplex PCR reads and lists one entry per CDR3 protein. The top ten hold roughly 7.7% of the sample, which has some 430,000 distinct CDR3 sequences, around a fifth seen once. On this clonotype itself: The junction does not match germline at one end; this may be a read error.

Indicated time point: persistent/refractory GD, antithyroid drugs over 5 years with positive TRAb. The authors made the TCR library using RNA they extracted from PBMCs. An endocrinology department located in Xi'an, China, was where the patients came from. Per germline, CDR1 SQVTM and CDR2 ANQGSEA. The CDR3 loop spans 14 amino acids. V usage is TRBV29-1 and J usage is TRBJ1-2, with D hard to call. Specimen: peripheral blood mononuclear cells (PBMCs), collected when the disease was refractory, from a patient treated with antithyroid drugs. The receptor comes from a female donor with Graves disease. The CDR3 is CSVEDFAGIYGYAF. The CDR3 DNA sequence: TGCAGCGTTGAAGATTTCGCAGGCATATATGGCTACGCCTTC. Based on the CDR3 plus reference TRBV29-1 and TRBJ1-2, the full variable domain is SAVISQKPSRDICQRGTSLTIQCQVDSQVTMMFWYRQQPGQSLTLIATANQGSEATYESGFVIDKFPISRPNLTFSTLTVSNMSPEDSSIYLCSVEDFAGIYGYAFGSGTRLTVV.